These 3 T cell receptor beta chains were all obtained from the same sample, sequenced in a study of cytomegalovirus exposure and HLA in healthy donors. It was with 60 Vbeta and 13 Jbeta primers that the PCR ran. TCRdb's copy holds only in-frame clones and misses some; the assay was immunoSEQ multiplex PCR. The sample gives around 150,000 clones, 75% to 90% of which show up once; roughly 6.3% is in the top ten. The sequenced sample was PBMCs. These receptor sequences come from a male donor in good health and CMV-seropositive.

The V and J genes are TRBV6-1 and TRBJ2-5, with 8 positions matching TRBD2. Germline V gene sequence: CDR1 MNHNS, CDR2 SASEGT. The CDR3 sequence is 15 residues long. The junction had 12 bases not matched to a gene; V was cut back by 8 bases and J by 4 bases. The CDR3 sequence is CASGQSGRAAETQYF. Here the CDR3 DNA reads TGTGCCAGCGGGCAGAGCGGGAGAGCGGCAGAGACCCAGTACTTC.

V usage is TRBV19 and J usage is TRBJ2-2; 9 positions match TRBD2. Per the germline V gene, CDR1 is LNHDA and CDR2 is SQIVND (reference sequence). The CDR3 has 18 amino acids. The ends lost 1 base at V and 6 bases at J; junction bases unmatched: 12. Written as DNA, the CDR3 is TGTGCCAGTAGTATAGCTACGGCGGGAGGGCCTGGGCCCGGGGAGCTGTTTTTT. This encodes CASSIATAGGPGPGELFF. The variable domain in full, completed from reference TRBV19 and TRBJ2-2, reads DGGITQSPKYLFRKEGQNVTLSCEQNLNHDAMYWYRQDPGQGLRLIYYSQIVNDFQKGDIAEGYSVSREKKESFPLTVTSAQKNPTAFYLCASSIATAGGPGPGELFFGEGSRLTVL.

The chain has TRBV25-1 and TRBJ1-2; 8 nucleotides match TRBD1. V lost 6 bases, J lost 4 bases, and 1 base stayed unmatched. Germline CDR1 reads MGHDK; CDR2 reads SYGVNS. This CDR3 spans 12 amino acids. The CDR3, as DNA: TGTGCCAGCAGACAGGGGGGCTATGGCTACACCTTC. This gives the protein CASRQGGYGYTF.